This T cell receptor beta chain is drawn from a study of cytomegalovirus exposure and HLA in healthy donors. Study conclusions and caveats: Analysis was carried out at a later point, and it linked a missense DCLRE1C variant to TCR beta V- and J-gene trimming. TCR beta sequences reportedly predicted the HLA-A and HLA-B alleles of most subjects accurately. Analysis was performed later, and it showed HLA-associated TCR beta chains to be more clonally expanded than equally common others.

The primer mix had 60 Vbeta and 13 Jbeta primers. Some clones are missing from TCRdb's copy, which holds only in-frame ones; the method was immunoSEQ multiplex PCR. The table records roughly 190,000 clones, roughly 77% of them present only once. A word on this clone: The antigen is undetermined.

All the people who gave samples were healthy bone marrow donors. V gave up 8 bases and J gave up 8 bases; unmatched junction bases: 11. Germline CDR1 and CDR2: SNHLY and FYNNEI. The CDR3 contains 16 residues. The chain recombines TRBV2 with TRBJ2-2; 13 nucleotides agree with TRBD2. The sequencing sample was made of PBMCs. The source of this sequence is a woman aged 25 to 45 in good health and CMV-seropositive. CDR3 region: CASRSSGLAGTGELFF. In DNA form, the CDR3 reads TGTGCCAGCCGTTCTTCGGGACTAGCGGGAACAGGGGAGCTGTTTTTT.